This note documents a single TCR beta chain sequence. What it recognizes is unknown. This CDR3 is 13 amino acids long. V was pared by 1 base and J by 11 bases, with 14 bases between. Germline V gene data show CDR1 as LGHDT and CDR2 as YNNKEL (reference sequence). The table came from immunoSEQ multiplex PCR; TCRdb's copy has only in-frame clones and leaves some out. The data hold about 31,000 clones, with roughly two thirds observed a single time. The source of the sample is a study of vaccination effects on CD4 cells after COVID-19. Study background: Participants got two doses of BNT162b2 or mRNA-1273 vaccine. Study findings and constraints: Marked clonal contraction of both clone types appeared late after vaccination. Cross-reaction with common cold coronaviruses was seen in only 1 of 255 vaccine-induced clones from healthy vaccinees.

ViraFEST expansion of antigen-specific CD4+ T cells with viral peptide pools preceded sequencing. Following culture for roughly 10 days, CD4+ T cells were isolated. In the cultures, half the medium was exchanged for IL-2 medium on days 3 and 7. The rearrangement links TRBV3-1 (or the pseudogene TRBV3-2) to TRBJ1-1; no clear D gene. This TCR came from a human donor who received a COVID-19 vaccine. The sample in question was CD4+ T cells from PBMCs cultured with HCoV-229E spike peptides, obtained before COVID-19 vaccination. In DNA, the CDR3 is TGTGCCAGCAGCCAAGCCAGGAAAGGCCTGGCTTTCTTT. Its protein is CASSQARKGLAFF.